These 26 T cell receptor beta chains were sequenced from one sample in a study of T cells in Graves' hyperthyroidism and ophthalmopathy. The TCR beta CDR3 regions underwent amplification using RNA transcripts as the source. First-round RT-PCR with HTBI primers amplified the TCR CDR3 region. TCRdb passed the multiplex PCR reads through MiXCR, listing each CDR3 protein once. The sample has under 130,000 distinct CDR3 sequences, about 45% seen once; the top ten hold roughly 26%. Sequenced: blood. The receptors come from a man in his forties with Graves' hyperthyroidism.

A note on this clonotype: A much bigger clone sits one base away, suggesting this may be a read error. The J gene is TRBJ2-3, the V gene TRBV6-4; maybe TRBD1 (6 bases). The better agreement between TRBJ1-5 and the DNA end casts doubt on the J call. The CDR3 has 15 amino acids. The germline V gene has CDR1 MRHNA and CDR2 SNTAGT. The CDR3 region is CASSDSGGLTDTQHF. The CDR3 DNA follows: TGTGCCAGCAGTGACTCAGGGGGTCTCACAGATACGCAGCATTTT.

There are many counts of this clonotype. V is TRBV4-1 and J is TRBJ2-3, with 15 bases matching TRBD2. In germline, CDR1 is MGHRA, CDR2 YSYEKL. V shed 2 bases and J 8 bases; nucleotides not matched to a gene: 8. The CDR3 covers 17 residues. The CDR3: CASSQSILGLAGGTQYF. CDR3 DNA sequence: TGCGCCAGCAGCCAATCAATCTTGGGACTAGCGGGGGGTACGCAGTATTTT.

This clonotype has at least ten counts. The chain uses TRBV6-4 and TRBJ2-7; D is unclear. The V end was cut by 4 bases, the J end by 4 bases, with 8 bases between. There are 12 residues in the CDR3. Per the germline V gene, CDR1 is MRHNA and CDR2 is SNTAGT. This CDR3 is CASSVPDYEQYF. CDR3 coding DNA: TGTGCCAGCAGTGTACCTGATTACGAGCAGTACTTC.

The rearrangement uses TRBV12-3 or TRBV12-4 and TRBJ2-1; the D is unclear. Trimming cost V 6 bases and J 2 bases, with 17 bases left between them. This CDR3 is 16 amino acids long. DNA of the CDR3: TGTGCCAGCAGCTCCGACGGCATGGGCCCCTACAATGAGCAGTTCTTC. The encoded protein is CASSSDGMGPYNEQFF.

In nucleotides, the CDR3 is TGCAGTGCTAGTTCGGGACTAGCGGGAGAGACCCAGTACTTC. Translating gives CSASSGLAGETQYF. The chain is built from TRBV20-1 and TRBJ2-5; 12 bases map to TRBD2. Germline CDR1 reads DFQATT; CDR2 reads SNEGSKA (reference sequence). This CDR3 has 14 residues. V was pared by 3 bases and J by 4 bases, with 3 bases of the junction left unmatched.

About this clonotype: A read error may produce the germline difference seen at one junction end. The V gene is TRBV27, the J gene TRBJ2-1, with D possibly being TRBD2 (5 bases). CDR3 length: 14 amino acids. Per germline, CDR1 MNHEY and CDR2 SMNVEV (reference sequence). Written as DNA, the CDR3 is TGTGCCAGCGGACTCCAGAGCTCCTACAATGAGCAGGTCTTC. Protein: CASGLQSSYNEQVF.

This sequence joins TRBV30 and TRBJ2-7, with D possibly being TRBD2 (6 bases). This CDR3 comprises 12 residues. V dropped 4 bases and J dropped 1 base, with 8 bases sitting between them. Germline V gene data show CDR1 as GTSNPN and CDR2 as SVGIG (reference sequence). The CDR3 reads CAWIADSYEQYF. DNA for the CDR3: TGTGCCTGGATAGCGGATTCCTACGAGCAGTACTTC.

This clonotype occurred a few times. The chain carries TRBV19 and TRBJ1-2; 8 bases fit TRBD1. The CDR3 is made up of 15 amino acids. V shed 5 bases and J 7 bases; nucleotides not matched to a gene: 12. Looked up from germline, CDR1 is LNHDA and CDR2 is SQIVND (reference sequence). DNA for the CDR3: TGTGCCAGTAGTTTTCCAGGGGGCACTCGGAGTGGCTACACCTTC. Its protein product is CASSFPGGTRSGYTF.

This clonotype was counted once. The chain recombines TRBV7-2 with TRBJ1-2; D is ambiguous. Germline-derived CDR1 and CDR2 are SGHTA and FQGNSA. V lost 5 bases, J lost 1 base, and 14 bases lay in between. The CDR3 runs 15 residues. The CDR3 DNA reads TGTGCCAGCAGCCTGCACCTTCAGTTTAACTATGGCTACACCTTC. Translated, it gives CASSLHLQFNYGYTF.

Worth noting for this clonotype: One end of the junction fails to match germline, which may point to a read error. CDR3 region: CACRPDPTGFDYNEQFF. The DNA of the CDR3 is TGTGCCTGCAGACCTGACCCCACAGGGTTTGACTACAATGAGCAGTTCTTC. The chain carries TRBV7-9 and TRBJ2-1, with D tentatively TRBD1 (6 bases). Germline-derived CDR1 and CDR2 are SEHNR and FQNEAQ (reference sequence). There are 17 residues in the CDR3.

The gene calls are TRBV24-1 and TRBJ1-2; the D is unclear. Trimming removed 5 bases from V and 4 bases from J, with 7 bases in between. The CDR3 totals 12 residues. Germline lookup yields CDR1 KGHDR and CDR2 SFDVKD. The CDR3 DNA reads as TGTGCCACCAGTGGGGGAGGCTATGGCTACACCTTC. Translated, it gives CATSGGGYGYTF.

This clonotype showed up many times. The chain carries TRBV12-5 and TRBJ1-2; 7 bases match TRBD1. V gave up 5 bases and J gave up 2 bases; unmatched junction bases: 2. CDR1 is LGHNT, CDR2 FRNRAP, per germline. There are 13 residues in the CDR3. CDR3 protein: CASGQGQNYGYTF. The CDR3 nucleotides read TGTGCTAGTGGTCAGGGACAGAACTATGGCTACACCTTC. The entire variable domain, with the rest obtained from reference TRBV12-5 and TRBJ1-2, is as follows: DARVTQTPRHKVTEMGQEVTMRCQPILGHNTVFWYRQTMMQGLELLAYFRNRAPLDDSGMPKDRFSAEMPDATLATLKIQPSEPRDSAVYFCASGQGQNYGYTFGSGTRLTVV.

Concerning this clonotype itself: Lacking the conserved final phenylalanine or tryptophan, this CDR3 likely reflects a read error. The chain uses TRBV7-3 and TRBJ1-3; D is perhaps TRBD1 (5 bases). This CDR3 has 17 amino acids. Germline values: CDR1 SGHTA, CDR2 FQGTGA. This CDR3 is CASSLGGDASTGSTIYS. The CDR3 bases are TGTGCCAGCAGCTTAGGGGGGGACGCTTCTACTGGAAGCACCATATATTCT.

The chain combines TRBV6-6 with TRBJ1-3, with D hard to call. CDR1 MNHNY and CDR2 SVGAGI come from the germline V gene (reference sequence). CDR3 length: 14 amino acids. Trimming removed 4 bases at V and 1 base at J, with 8 bases between. CDR3 DNA sequence: TGTGCCAGCAGTTTGGGAGGATCTGGAAACACCATATATTTT. Translation gives CASSLGGSGNTIYF.

The chain joins TRBV7-9 to TRBJ1-2, with D unclear. V was trimmed by 4 bases and J by 8 bases, leaving 8 bases between them. The CDR3 has 11 amino acids. Germline V gene sequence: CDR1 SEHNR, CDR2 FQNEAQ (reference sequence). The CDR3 sequence: CASSSTLGYTF. The CDR3 DNA reads TGTGCCAGCAGCTCGACTCTGGGCTACACCTTC.

The table lists this clonotype with many counts. The chain joins TRBV6-1 to TRBJ1-5; D is ambiguous. The V end lost 8 bases, the J end lost 0 bases, and 14 bases lay between the germline ends. The length of the CDR3 is 15 residues. CDR1 MNHNS and CDR2 SASEGT come from the germline V gene. The CDR3 sequence is CASDSAGSSNQPQHF. CDR3 coding DNA: TGTGCCAGCGACTCAGCCGGGAGTAGCAATCAGCCCCAGCATTTT.

This clonotype showed up just once. This rearrangement joins TRBV2 to TRBJ1-2; weak D call: TRBD1 (6 bases). Trimming removed 4 bases from V and 6 bases from J, with 12 bases in between. The CDR3 loop spans 13 amino acids. Germline-derived CDR1 and CDR2 are SNHLY and FYNNEI. The CDR3 coding sequence is TGTGCCAGCAGTGGGTGGGGGCCGGATGGCTACACCTTC. It specifies CASSGWGPDGYTF.

The chain is built from TRBV2 and TRBJ2-1; a weak D match, TRBD2 (7 bases). Germline lookup yields CDR1 SNHLY and CDR2 FYNNEI. The CDR3 contains 13 residues. V lost 6 bases to trimming and J lost 8 bases, with 14 bases between them. The DNA of the CDR3 is TGTGCCAGCAGGAGGGGGGGCCCAGATGAGCAGTTCTTC. Translation gives CASRRGGPDEQFF.

In this sample, this clonotype turned up many times. This sequence joins TRBV12-3 or TRBV12-4 and TRBJ1-4, with D uncertain. V was pared by 2 bases and J by 5 bases, with 3 bases between. CDR3 length equals 12 residues. CDR3: CASSLINEKLFF. In DNA, the CDR3 is TGTGCCAGCAGTTTAATAAATGAAAAACTGTTTTTT.

This chain connects TRBV2 to TRBJ2-7; D might be TRBD2 (6 bases). This CDR3 has 15 amino acids. Germline lookup yields CDR1 SNHLY and CDR2 FYNNEI. V was clipped by 6 bases and J by 4 bases, with 19 bases between them. CDR3 sequence (DNA): TGTGCCAGCAGAAACTTTGGGGGAGGTGGGTACGAGCAGTACTTC. This encodes CASRNFGGGGYEQYF.

This sequence joins TRBV12-3 or TRBV12-4 and TRBJ2-2; D may be TRBD1 (7 bases). Trimming pared 5 bases from V and 3 bases from J, leaving 16 bases between. The CDR3 totals 16 residues. CDR3 residues: CASSQTGRMDTGELFF. For the CDR3, the DNA is TGTGCCAGCAGTCAGACAGGGAGGATGGACACCGGGGAGCTGTTTTTT.

For this clonotype: The junction does not match germline at one end; this may be a read error. The chain couples TRBV7-9 to TRBJ2-4, with D possibly TRBD2 on 6 matching bases. Looked up from germline, CDR1 is SEHNR and CDR2 is FQNEAQ (reference sequence). This CDR3 has 9 amino acids. The CDR3 bases are TGTGCCAGCAGCCCGGGGACTCGGTTC. It codes for CASSPGTRF.

There are many counts of this clonotype. The chain recombines TRBV6-1 with TRBJ1-1; no clear D gene. The ends were cut back, 6 bases at V and 3 bases at J, with 11 bases in the middle. CDR1 is MNHNS, CDR2 SASEGT, per germline. The CDR3 runs 13 residues. CDR3 region: CASRDGAYTEAFF. In DNA, the CDR3 is TGTGCCAGCAGGGACGGAGCCTACACTGAAGCTTTCTTT.

This chain joins TRBV7-3 and TRBJ2-7; 10 nucleotides agree with TRBD1. J gave up 3 bases and V 6 bases, and 8 bases lay outside the gene matches. The length of the CDR3 is 15 residues. Germline assignment: CDR1 SGHTA and CDR2 FQGTGA. The CDR3 nucleotides read TGTGCCAGCAGTGTTACCGGGACAGGGGTCTACGAGCAGTACTTC. Translating it yields CASSVTGTGVYEQYF.

This clonotype was observed at least ten times. The chain has TRBV4-2 and TRBJ1-1; D might be TRBD1 (5 bases). The V end was cut by 0 bases, the J end by 7 bases, with 12 bases between. This CDR3 spans 14 amino acids. The germline gives CDR1 LGHNA, CDR2 YNFKEQ. Here the CDR3 DNA reads TGTGCCAGCAGCCAAGAGGAGAGGGGTCGTGAAGCTTTCTTT. This sequence encodes CASSQEERGREAFF.

V is TRBV19 and J is TRBJ1-5; D is unresolved. V was cut by 2 bases and J by 15 bases, with 8 bases left in between. Germline V gene data show CDR1 as LNHDA and CDR2 as SQIVND (reference sequence). The CDR3 sequence is 10 residues long. CDR3 nucleotide sequence: TGTGCCAGTAGTATATGGATACGGCATTTT. Its protein product is CASSIWIRHF.